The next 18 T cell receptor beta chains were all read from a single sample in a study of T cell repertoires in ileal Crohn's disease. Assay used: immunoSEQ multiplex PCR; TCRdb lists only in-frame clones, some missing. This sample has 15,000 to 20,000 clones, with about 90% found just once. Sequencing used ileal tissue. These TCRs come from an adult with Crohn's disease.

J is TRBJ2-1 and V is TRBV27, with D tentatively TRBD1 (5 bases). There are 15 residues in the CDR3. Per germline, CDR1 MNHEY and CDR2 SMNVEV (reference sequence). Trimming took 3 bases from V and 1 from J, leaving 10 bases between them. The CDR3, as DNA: TGTGCCAGCAGTTTGGGGCAGGGATCCTACAATGAGCAGTTCTTC. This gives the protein CASSLGQGSYNEQFF.

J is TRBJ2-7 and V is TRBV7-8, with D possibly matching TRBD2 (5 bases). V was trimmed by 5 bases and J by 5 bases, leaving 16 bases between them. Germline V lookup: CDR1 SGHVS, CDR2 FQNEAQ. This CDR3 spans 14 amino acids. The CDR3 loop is CASSPTSNVDEQYF. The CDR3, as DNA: TGTGCCAGCAGCCCTACTAGTAACGTCGACGAGCAGTACTTC.

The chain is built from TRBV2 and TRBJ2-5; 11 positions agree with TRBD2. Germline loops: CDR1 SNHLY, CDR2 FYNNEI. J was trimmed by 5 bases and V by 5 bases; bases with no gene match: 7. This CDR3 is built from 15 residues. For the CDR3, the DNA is TGTGCCAGCAGTCGTACTAGCGGGAGTTATGAGACCCAGTACTTC. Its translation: CASSRTSGSYETQYF.

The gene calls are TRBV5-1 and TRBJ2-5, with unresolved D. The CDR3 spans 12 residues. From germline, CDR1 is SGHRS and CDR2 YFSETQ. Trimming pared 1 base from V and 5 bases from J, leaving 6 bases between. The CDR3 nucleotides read TGCGCCAGCAGCTTGTATCGGGAGACCCAGTACTTC. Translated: CASSLYRETQYF.

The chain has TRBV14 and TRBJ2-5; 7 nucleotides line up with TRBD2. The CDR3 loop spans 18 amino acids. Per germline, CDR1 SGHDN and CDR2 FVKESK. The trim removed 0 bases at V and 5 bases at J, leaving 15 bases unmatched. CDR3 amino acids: CASSQEWRLAGGRETQYF. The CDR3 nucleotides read TGTGCCAGCAGCCAAGAGTGGAGACTAGCAGGAGGGAGGGAGACCCAGTACTTC.

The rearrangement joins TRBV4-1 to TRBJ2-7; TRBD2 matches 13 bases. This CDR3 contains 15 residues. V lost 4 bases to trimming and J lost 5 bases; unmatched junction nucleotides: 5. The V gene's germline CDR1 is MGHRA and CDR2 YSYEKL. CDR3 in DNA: TGCGCCAGCAGCCCACTAGCGGGAGGGCCCAACGAGCAGTACTTC. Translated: CASSPLAGGPNEQYF.

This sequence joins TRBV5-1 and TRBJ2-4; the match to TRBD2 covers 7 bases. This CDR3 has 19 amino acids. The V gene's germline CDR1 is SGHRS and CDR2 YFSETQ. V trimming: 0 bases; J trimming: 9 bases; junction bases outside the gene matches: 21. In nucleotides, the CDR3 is TGCGCCAGCAGCTTGGTCCCTAGCGGCCGGGCTACAACCGGGGGCATTCAGTACTTC. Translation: CASSLVPSGRATTGGIQYF.

This CDR3 is CASSSSDRGYEHINYGYTF. In nucleotides, the CDR3 is TGTGCCAGCAGCTCGAGTGACAGGGGATACGAACATATTAACTATGGCTACACCTTC. This chain links TRBV7-9 with TRBJ1-2, with 8 bases aligning to TRBD1. The CDR3 length is 19 residues. Germline trimming cut 4 bases from V and 1 base from J; bases unmatched to any gene: 17. CDR1 and CDR2 from the germline V gene are SEHNR and FQNEAQ (reference sequence).

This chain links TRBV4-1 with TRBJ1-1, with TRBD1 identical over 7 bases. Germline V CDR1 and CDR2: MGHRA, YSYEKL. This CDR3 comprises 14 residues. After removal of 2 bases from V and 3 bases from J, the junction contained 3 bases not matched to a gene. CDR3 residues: CASSQRQGYTEAFF. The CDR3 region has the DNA TGCGCCAGCAGCCAAAGACAGGGTTACACTGAAGCTTTCTTT.

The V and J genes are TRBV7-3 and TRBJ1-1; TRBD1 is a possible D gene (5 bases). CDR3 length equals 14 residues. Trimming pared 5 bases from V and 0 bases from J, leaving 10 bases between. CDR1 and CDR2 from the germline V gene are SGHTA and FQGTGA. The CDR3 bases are TGTGCCAGCAGCCAGCAGGGAATGAACACTGAAGCTTTCTTT. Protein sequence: CASSQQGMNTEAFF.

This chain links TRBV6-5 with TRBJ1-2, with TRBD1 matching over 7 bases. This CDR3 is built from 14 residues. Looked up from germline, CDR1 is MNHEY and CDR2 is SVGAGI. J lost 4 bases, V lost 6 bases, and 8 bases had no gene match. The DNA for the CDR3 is TGTGCCAGCAGCTCCGGGACAGCCCGCTATGGCTACACCTTC. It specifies CASSSGTARYGYTF.

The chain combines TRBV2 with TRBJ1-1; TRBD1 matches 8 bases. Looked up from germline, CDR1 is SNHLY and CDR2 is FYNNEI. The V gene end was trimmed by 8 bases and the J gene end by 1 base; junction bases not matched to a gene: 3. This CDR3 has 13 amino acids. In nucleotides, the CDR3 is TGTGCCAGCGGAGGACAGGGGAACACTGAAGCTTTCTTT. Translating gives CASGGQGNTEAFF.

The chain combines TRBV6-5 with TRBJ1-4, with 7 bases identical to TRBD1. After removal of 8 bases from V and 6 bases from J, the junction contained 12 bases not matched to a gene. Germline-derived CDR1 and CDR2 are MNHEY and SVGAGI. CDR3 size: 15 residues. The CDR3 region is CASALAGTVYEKLFF. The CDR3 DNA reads TGTGCCAGCGCACTGGCCGGGACAGTTTATGAAAAACTGTTTTTT.

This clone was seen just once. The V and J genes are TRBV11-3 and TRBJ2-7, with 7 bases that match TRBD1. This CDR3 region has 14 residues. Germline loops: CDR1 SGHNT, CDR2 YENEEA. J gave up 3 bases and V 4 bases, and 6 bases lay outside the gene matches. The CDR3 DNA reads TGTGCCAGCAGCTCCAGACAGGGAGTCTACGAGCAGTACTTC. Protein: CASSSRQGVYEQYF.

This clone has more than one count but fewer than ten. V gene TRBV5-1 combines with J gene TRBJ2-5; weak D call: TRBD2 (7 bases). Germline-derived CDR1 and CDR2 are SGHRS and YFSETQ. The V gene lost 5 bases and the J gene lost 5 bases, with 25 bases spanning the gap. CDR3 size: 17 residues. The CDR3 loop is CASRNHAGALAGETQYF. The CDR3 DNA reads TGCGCCAGCAGAAATCATGCGGGGGCTCTGGCAGGGGAGACCCAGTACTTC.

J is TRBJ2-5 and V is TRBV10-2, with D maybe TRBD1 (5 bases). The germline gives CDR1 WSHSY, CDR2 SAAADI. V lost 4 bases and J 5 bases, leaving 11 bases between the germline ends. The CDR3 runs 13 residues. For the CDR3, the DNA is TGCGCCAGCAGTGGTCAGGGTGGGGAGACCCAGTACTTC. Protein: CASSGQGGETQYF.

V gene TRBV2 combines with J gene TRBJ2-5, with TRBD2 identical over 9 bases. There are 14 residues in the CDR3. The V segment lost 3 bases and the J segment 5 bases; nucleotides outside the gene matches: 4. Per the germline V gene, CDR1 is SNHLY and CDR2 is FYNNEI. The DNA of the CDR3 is TGTGCCAGCAGTGAGGGACTAGCCAGCGAGACCCAGTACTTC. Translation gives CASSEGLASETQYF.

Here the CDR3 DNA reads TGCGCCAGCAGCGACCGACTGGGCTACGAGCAGTACTTC. Translated, it gives CASSDRLGYEQYF. V and J are TRBV5-1 and TRBJ2-7; D remains unclear. The CDR3 has 13 residues. Trimming cost V 4 bases and J 3 bases, with 11 bases left between them. Per the germline V gene, CDR1 is SGHRS and CDR2 is YFSETQ.